This T cell receptor beta chain was recovered during a study of siplizumab effects on memory and regulatory T cells. The study, taken as a whole, reports: Of the proliferating CD4+ or CD8+ clones, roughly 80-97% lacked a naive or memory phenotype that could be assigned.

Germline V gives CDR1 SEHNR, CDR2 FQNEAQ (reference sequence). The CDR3 is 17 amino acids. Losses at the gene ends were 5 bases for V and 6 bases for J; bases not matched to a gene: 10. A note on this clone: Its antigen remains unknown.

This table comes from immunoSEQ multiplex PCR, and its TCRdb copy is limited to in-frame clones, with some not included. The table records about 100,000 clones, about 92% of them present only once. J is TRBJ2-2 and V is TRBV7-9; 12 nucleotides match TRBD1. This clonotype was obtained from a human donor in good health. The sequenced material came from Tregs sorted from blood. The DNA for the CDR3 is TGTGCCAGCAGCCTGACAGCGGGACAGGGGGCGCCCGGGGAGCTGTTTTTT. Translated: CASSLTAGQGAPGELFF.